This T cell receptor (beta chain) comes out of a study of T cell responses to AZD1222 COVID-19 vaccine. Germline lookup yields CDR1 SGHTA and CDR2 FQGNSA. V dropped 1 base and J dropped 8 bases, with 20 bases sitting between them. CDR3 length: 16 residues. Measured with immunoSEQ multiplex PCR; TCRdb has only the in-frame clones, and not every one. The data contain fewer than 150,000 clones, approximately 85% of them singletons. The V gene is TRBV7-2, the J gene TRBJ1-2; TRBD1 is a possible D gene (6 bases). The sequence was obtained from an adult in good health. The material was peripheral blood, obtained on day 0 of AZD1222 vaccination. The CDR3 nucleotides are TGTGCCAGCAGCTTAGATAGGGGGATCCATCGCGGGGGCTACACCTTC. Its translation: CASSLDRGIHRGGYTF.